This T cell receptor (beta chain) was sequenced for a study of Ad26.COV2.S vaccination and SARS-CoV-2 variants (dated by TCRdb to 2020 to 2022). Some background on the complete study: Vaccine-arm donors came from COV1001, a multicentre, randomized, double-blind, placebo-controlled phase I-IIa trial of Ad26.COV2.S in healthy adults. Ad26.COV2.S was given intramuscularly at 5x10^10 or 1x10^11 viral particles, as a single shot or as two shots 56 days apart. TCRbeta repertoire sequencing served as the tool for gauging how specific and how broad the SARS-CoV-2-reactive T cell receptors were following Ad26.COV2.S vaccination. Investigators did not know the trial group allocation while performing experiments and assessing outcomes. The TCR-sequenced set comprised about 32 samples: some 19 Ad26.COV2.S vaccine recipients, 5 placebo recipients and 8 SARS-CoV-2 convalescent individuals. Trial participants were randomized into five groups of five: low-dose or high-dose Ad26.COV2.S given once or twice, or placebo on both occasions. Findings and caveats that apply to the study as a whole: It was noted by the authors that total T cell responses may have been underestimated by the TCR breadth and depth analyses. The study was not powered for comparison of responses between vaccine doses or regimens. Spike-specific TCR breadth was higher in Ad26.COV2.S recipients than in placebo recipients (P = 0.0014). Substantial breadth of spike-specific CD8+ and CD4+ T cell responses was reported after vaccination. Vaccine and placebo recipients had comparable non-spike TCR breadth, which fits with the vaccine containing only spike.

From its cysteine to its phenylalanine, the CDR3 spans 18 amino acids. Only CDR3 DNA remains: 54 bases, in frame from the first base. The germline V gene gives CDR1 as MDHEN and CDR2 as SYDVKM. Trimming leaves V shorter by 6 bases and J shorter by 0 bases, with the junction holding 7 bases beyond the gene matches. The immunoSEQ Assay was the method used to sequence TCRbeta CDR3 regions. After extraction, genomic DNA underwent amplification by bias-controlled multiplex PCR, followed by high-throughput sequencing. Under the source paper's analysis protocol: To quantify the absolute abundance of every unique TCRbeta CDR3 region, sequences were collapsed and filtered. T cell fraction was estimated by normalizing TCRbeta template counts to usable DNA, which was measured by amplifying reference genes present in all nucleated cells. Repertoire TCRs were annotated as SARS-CoV-2-specific when V gene, CDR3 amino acid sequence and J gene were exactly matched to a known reactive TCR set. MIRA supplied the reference SARS-CoV-2 TCR set, which was filtered for enrichment in COVID-19-positive ImmuneCODE repertoires so that public or cross-reactive TCRs were removed. Drawing on the MIRA antigens, annotated TCRs were analysed further at the level of specific ORF or position within ORF. Breadth was defined as the number of annotated unique rearrangements divided by the total number of unique productive rearrangements, and depth was defined as the summed frequency of the annotated unique rearrangements. Two-sided Wilcoxon rank-sum tests were used to compare TCR breadth between groups. TCRdb provides this immuneACCESS table in a form limited to in-frame rearrangements. Some clones are lacking; in checked studies, under half of them reflect an unresolved V gene, and why the rest are absent is not known. The DNA gave D and trimming, while V, J and clone size come from that table. The sample includes hundreds of thousands of clones, with 88% observed a single time. The ten largest clonotypes hold 6.4% of the sample.

Concerning this clone: No cognate antigen has been identified for it. Qualities for individual bases were not recorded, and no much larger clone is one base off.

The treatment or condition label for this specimen denotes: 19 received Ad26.COV2.S at low or high dose, single or two shots; roughly five received placebo; per-sample allocation not given. For vaccine and placebo recipients, repertoires were sequenced using samples collected on day 63 after the first injection. Between 29 July and 7 August 2020, Cohort 1b enrolled 25 adults aged 18-55 years at one site in Boston, USA. Ad26.COV2.S was a replication-incompetent adenovirus type 26 vector that expressed a prefusion-stabilized SARS-CoV-2 spike protein derived from the original Wuhan strain. The receptor chain draws on TRBV28 and TRBJ2-4, and TRBD2 matches 14 of the central bases. The sample here was peripheral blood, taken in a trial of Ad26.COV2.S vaccine versus placebo. The sequence was collected from a person aged 18 to 59 who received the Ad26.COV2.S COVID-19 vaccine or a placebo. The DNA sequence reads TGTGCCAGCAGCCCGACTAGCGGGAGGGCCGGAGCCAAAAACATTCAGTACTTC. This gives the protein CASSPTSGRAGAKNIQYF.